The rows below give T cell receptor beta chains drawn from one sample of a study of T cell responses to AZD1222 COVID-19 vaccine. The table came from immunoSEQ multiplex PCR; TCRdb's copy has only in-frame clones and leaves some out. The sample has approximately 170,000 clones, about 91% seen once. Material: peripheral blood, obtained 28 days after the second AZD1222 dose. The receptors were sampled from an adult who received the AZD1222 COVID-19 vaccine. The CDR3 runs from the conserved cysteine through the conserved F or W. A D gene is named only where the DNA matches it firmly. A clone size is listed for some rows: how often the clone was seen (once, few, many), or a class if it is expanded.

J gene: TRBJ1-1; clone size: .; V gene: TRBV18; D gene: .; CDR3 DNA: TGTGCCAGCTCACCTGACCAACGGGGGACTGAAGCTTTCTTT; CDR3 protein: CASSPDQRGTEAFF
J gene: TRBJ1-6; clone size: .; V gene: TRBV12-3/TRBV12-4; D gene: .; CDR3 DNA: TGTGCCAGCAGGGCAGATTATAATTCACCCCTCCACTTT; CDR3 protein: CASRADYNSPLHF
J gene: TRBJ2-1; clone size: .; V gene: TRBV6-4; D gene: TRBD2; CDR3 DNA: TGTGCCAGCAGTGTAGCGGGGGGGGATCACAATGAGCAGTTCTTC; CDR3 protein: CASSVAGGDHNEQFF
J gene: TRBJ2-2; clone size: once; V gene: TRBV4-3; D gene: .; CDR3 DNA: TGCGCCAGCAGCCAAGATACCAGTCGCGGGGAGCTGTTTTTT; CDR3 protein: CASSQDTSRGELFF
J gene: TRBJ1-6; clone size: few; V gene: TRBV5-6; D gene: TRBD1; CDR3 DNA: TGTGCCAGCAGCGACGGACAGGCAAATTCACCCCTCCACTTT; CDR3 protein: CASSDGQANSPLHF
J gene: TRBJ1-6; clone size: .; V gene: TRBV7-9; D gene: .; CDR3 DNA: TGTGCCAGCAGCTTTTCCGCGGTCCGTGCTAGTTCACCCCTCCACTTT; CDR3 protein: CASSFSAVRASSPLHF
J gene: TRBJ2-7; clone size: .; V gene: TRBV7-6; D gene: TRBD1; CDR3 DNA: TGTGCCAGCAGCCAGGACAGGGGGCCGGCTTACGAGCAGTACTTC; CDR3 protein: CASSQDRGPAYEQYF
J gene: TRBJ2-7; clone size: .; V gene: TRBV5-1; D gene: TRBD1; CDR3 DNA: TGCGCCAGCAGCTTTAGGACAGGGTGGGGCGAGCAGTACTTC; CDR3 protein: CASSFRTGWGEQYF
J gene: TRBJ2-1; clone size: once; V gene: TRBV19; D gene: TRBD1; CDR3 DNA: TGTGCCAGTAGTTCCTCCGGGACAGCTCCCTACAATGAGCAGTTCTTC; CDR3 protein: CASSSSGTAPYNEQFF
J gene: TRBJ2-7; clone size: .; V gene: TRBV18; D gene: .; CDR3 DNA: TGTGCCAGCTCCACAGGGCTCTGGGAGCAGTACTTC; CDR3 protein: CASSTGLWEQYF
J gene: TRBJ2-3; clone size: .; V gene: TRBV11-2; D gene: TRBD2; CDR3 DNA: TGTGCCAGCAGCCTAGCGGGGGGGCAGATAGATACGCAGTATTTT; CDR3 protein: CASSLAGGQIDTQYF
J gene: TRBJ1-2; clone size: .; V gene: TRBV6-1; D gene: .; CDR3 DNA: TGTGCCAGCAGTGAAGCGGGCATTCCCCACTATGGCTACACCTTC; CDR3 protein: CASSEAGIPHYGYTF
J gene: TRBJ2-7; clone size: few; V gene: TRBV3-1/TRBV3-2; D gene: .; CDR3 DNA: TGTGCCAGCAGCTTCGGAAGGGAGCAGTACTTC; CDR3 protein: CASSFGREQYF
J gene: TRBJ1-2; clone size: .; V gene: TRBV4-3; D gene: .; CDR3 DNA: TGCGCCAGCAGCCCTTCAGTTGTAGGGGGTAGTGGCTACACCTTC; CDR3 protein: CASSPSVVGGSGYTF
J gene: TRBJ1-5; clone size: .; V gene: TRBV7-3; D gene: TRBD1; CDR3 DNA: TGTGCCAGCAGCACCAAACAGGGGGCTAGCAATCAGCCCCAGCATTTT; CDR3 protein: CASSTKQGASNQPQHF
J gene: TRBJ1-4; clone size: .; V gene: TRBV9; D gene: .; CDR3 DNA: TGTGCCAGCAGCCCACGGATCGGTAATGAAAAACTGTTTTTT; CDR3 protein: CASSPRIGNEKLFF
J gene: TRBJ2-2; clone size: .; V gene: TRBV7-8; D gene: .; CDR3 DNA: TGTGCCAGCAGCCTAAGTCTGCGGGGAGGAGGGGAGCTGTTTTTT; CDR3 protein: CASSLSLRGGGELFF
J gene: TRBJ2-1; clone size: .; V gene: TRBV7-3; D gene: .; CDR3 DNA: TGTGCCAGCAGCTCGGGACTGACCTCCTACAATGAGCAGTTCTTC; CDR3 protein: CASSSGLTSYNEQFF
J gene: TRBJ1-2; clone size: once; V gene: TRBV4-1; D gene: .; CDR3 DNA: TGCGCCAGCAGCCAGTTCGGGGTGACTAACTATGGCTACACCTTC; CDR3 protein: CASSQFGVTNYGYTF
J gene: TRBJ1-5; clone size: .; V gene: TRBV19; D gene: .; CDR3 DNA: TGTGCCAGTACCATGGCGGACCGCGGTCCCCAGCATTTT; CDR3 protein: CASTMADRGPQHF
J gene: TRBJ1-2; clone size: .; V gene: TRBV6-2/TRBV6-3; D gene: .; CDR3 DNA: TGTGCCAGCAGCCCCCGAAGATCCAACCGTGTGGGCTACACCTTC; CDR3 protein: CASSPRRSNRVGYTF
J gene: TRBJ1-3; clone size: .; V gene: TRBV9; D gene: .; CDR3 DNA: TGTGCCAGCAGTGACGGGGGGCAGAGAAACACCATATATTTT; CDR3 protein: CASSDGGQRNTIYF
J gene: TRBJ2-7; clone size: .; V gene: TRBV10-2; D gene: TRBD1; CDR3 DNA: TGCGCCAGCACTGGACAGGGGGCTACCTACGAGCAGTACTTC; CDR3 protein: CASTGQGATYEQYF
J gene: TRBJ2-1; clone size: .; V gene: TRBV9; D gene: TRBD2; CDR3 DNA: TGTGCCAGCAGCGTAGATGCGGGGGGGATGAATGAGCAGTTCTTC; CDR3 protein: CASSVDAGGMNEQFF
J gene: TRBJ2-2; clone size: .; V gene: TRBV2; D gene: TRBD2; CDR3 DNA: TGTGCCAGCAGTGTCCCCCGGGGGGTCAACACCGGGGAGCTGTTTTTT; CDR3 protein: CASSVPRGVNTGELFF
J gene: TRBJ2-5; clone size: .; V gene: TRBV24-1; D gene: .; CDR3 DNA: TGTGCCCCCGAGAGGGGCCAGAGGGGGACCCAGTACTTC; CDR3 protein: CAPERGQRGTQYF
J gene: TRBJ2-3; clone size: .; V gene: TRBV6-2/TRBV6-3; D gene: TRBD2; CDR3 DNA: TGTGCCAGCAGTTACCCCGGACTAGCGGGGGGCCACGATACGCAGTATTTT; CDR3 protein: CASSYPGLAGGHDTQYF
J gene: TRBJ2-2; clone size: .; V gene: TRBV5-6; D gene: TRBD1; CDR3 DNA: TGTGCCAGCAGCTTGGTCCCAGGGGGCAGCGGGGAGCTGTTTTTT; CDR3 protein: CASSLVPGGSGELFF
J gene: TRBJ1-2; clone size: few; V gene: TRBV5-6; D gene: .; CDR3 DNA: TGTGCCAGCAGCTACACAGAGATCTATGGCTACACCTTC; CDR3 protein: CASSYTEIYGYTF
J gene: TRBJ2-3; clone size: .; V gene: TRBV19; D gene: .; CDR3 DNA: TGTGCCAGTAGTATAGAAAACTTACTAGATACGCAGTATTTT; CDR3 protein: CASSIENLLDTQYF
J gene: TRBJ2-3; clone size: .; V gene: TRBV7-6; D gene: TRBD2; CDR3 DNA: TGTGCCAGCAGCTCACTAGCGGGGGGGACAGATACGCAGTATTTT; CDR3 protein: CASSSLAGGTDTQYF
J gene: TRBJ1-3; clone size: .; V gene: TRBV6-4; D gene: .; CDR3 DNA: TGTGCCAGCAGTGATCCTTATTCTGGAAACACCATATATTTT; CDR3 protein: CASSDPYSGNTIYF
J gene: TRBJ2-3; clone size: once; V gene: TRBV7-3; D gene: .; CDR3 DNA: TGTGCCAGCAGCTTAGGGGGCGCGTCAGATACGCAGTATTTT; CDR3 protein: CASSLGGASDTQYF
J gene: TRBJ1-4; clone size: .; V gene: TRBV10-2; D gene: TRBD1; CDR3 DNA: TGCGCCAGCAGCCCACAGGGGCGCGAAAAACTGTTTTTT; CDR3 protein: CASSPQGREKLFF
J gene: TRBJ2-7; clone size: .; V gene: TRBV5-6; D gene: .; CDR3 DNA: TGTGCCAGCAGCTTGAGGGGGGCACCCTACGAGCAGTACTTC; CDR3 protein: CASSLRGAPYEQYF